The 22 T cell receptor beta chains below come from one sample, sequenced in a study of blood T cell repertoires in COVID-19. The repertoire was sequenced with immunoSEQ multiplex PCR; TCRdb's copy has only in-frame clones and lacks some. The profile covers about 89,000 clones, with approximately 90% appearing a single time and roughly 2.3% taken by the ten largest. The sample was peripheral blood. The receptors here all came from a human donor with active COVID-19. The donor label of this sample is uncertain.

The chain carries TRBV9 and TRBJ1-2; a weak D match, TRBD1 (6 bases). Germline V CDR1 and CDR2: SGDLS, YYNGEE. V lost 3 bases, J lost 8 bases, and 14 bases lay in between. This CDR3 has 13 amino acids. The CDR3: CASSAPQGRGYTF. As DNA, the CDR3 is TGTGCCAGCAGCGCCCCACAGGGTCGAGGCTACACCTTC.

In DNA form, the CDR3 reads TGTGCCAGCAGCGTCGGACTTGTGCTTGATACGCAGTATTTT. Encoded protein: CASSVGLVLDTQYF. The V call is TRBV9, the J call TRBJ2-3, with a weak D call TRBD2 (5 bases). This CDR3 contains 14 residues. Trimming stripped 2 bases from V and 6 bases from J, with 13 bases between. CDR1 is SGDLS, CDR2 YYNGEE, per germline.

The chain recombines TRBV20-1 with TRBJ1-1; maybe TRBD1 (5 bases). V lost 5 bases to trimming and J lost 8 bases, with 12 bases between them. The CDR3 spans 11 residues. The germline gives CDR1 DFQATT, CDR2 SNEGSKA (reference sequence). The CDR3 DNA reads as TGCAGTGCTGAAGGGGATCCGGAAGCTTTCTTT. It codes for CSAEGDPEAFF.

The chain recombines TRBV11-1 with TRBJ2-1, with 9 bases that match TRBD2. Germline lookup yields CDR1 SGHAT and CDR2 FQDESV (reference sequence). The CDR3 is 16 residues long. The V gene end was trimmed by 2 bases and the J gene end by 2 bases; junction bases not matched to a gene: 4. The CDR3 is CASSLNAGGPYNEQFF. The CDR3 DNA follows: TGTGCCAGCAGCTTAAACGCGGGGGGGCCCTACAATGAGCAGTTCTTC.

The rearrangement uses TRBV28 and TRBJ2-5; 8 positions match TRBD2. The CDR3 loop spans 14 amino acids. Losses at the gene ends were 4 bases for V and 6 bases for J; bases not matched to a gene: 7. The germline V gene encodes CDR1 MDHEN and CDR2 SYDVKM. The CDR3 coding sequence is TGTGCCAGCAGTTCCCCAGCGGGGGCCAAGACCCAGTACTTC. Its protein is CASSSPAGAKTQYF.

This clone was detected ten times or more. The rearrangement uses TRBV6-4 and TRBJ1-6, with 7 bases matching TRBD1. The CDR3 consists of 14 residues. Germline V gives CDR1 MRHNA, CDR2 SNTAGT. J was trimmed by 5 bases and V by 2 bases; bases with no gene match: 0. CDR3 coding DNA: TGTGCCAGCAGTGACGGACAGGATAATTCACCCCTCCACTTT. Amino acids: CASSDGQDNSPLHF.

The rearrangement joins TRBV5-1 to TRBJ1-5, with D maybe TRBD1 (5 bases). V was trimmed by 4 bases and J by 3 bases, leaving 8 bases between them. The CDR3 runs 13 residues. CDR1 SGHRS and CDR2 YFSETQ come from the germline V gene. Here the CDR3 DNA reads TGCGCCAGCAGCATGGACAACAATCAGCCCCAGCATTTT. This sequence encodes CASSMDNNQPQHF.

The chain carries TRBV2 and TRBJ1-6; D remains unclear. Trimming pared 1 base from V and 8 bases from J, leaving 9 bases between. The CDR3 has 14 amino acids. Germline V gene data show CDR1 as SNHLY and CDR2 as FYNNEI. The CDR3: CASSEEGVDSPLHF. The CDR3 DNA sequence: TGTGCCAGCAGTGAAGAGGGAGTTGATTCACCCCTCCACTTT.

The chain recombines TRBV12-3 or TRBV12-4 with TRBJ1-5; D not resolved. CDR3 length: 13 residues. Trimming pared 6 bases from V and 2 bases from J, leaving 8 bases between. CDR3 in DNA: TGTGCCAGCAGCCAAGCTCGCAATCAGCCCCAGCATTTT. Encoded protein: CASSQARNQPQHF.

V and J are TRBV6-1 and TRBJ1-1; weak D call: TRBD1 (6 bases). The CDR3 length is 16 residues. The V gene's germline CDR1 is MNHNS and CDR2 SASEGT. V shed 3 bases and J shed 1 base, with 15 bases lying between them. Written as DNA, the CDR3 is TGTGCCAGCAGTGAGTCATGGAGGACAGCGAACACTGAAGCTTTCTTT. It is translated as CASSESWRTANTEAFF.

The rearrangement links TRBV9 to TRBJ1-2, with 9 positions matching TRBD1. CDR3 size: 14 residues. CDR1 SGDLS and CDR2 YYNGEE come from the germline V gene. The V segment lost 3 bases and the J segment 6 bases; nucleotides outside the gene matches: 6. The DNA for the CDR3 is TGTGCCAGCAGCGCCCGGGACAGGGACCATGGCTACACCTTC. This sequence encodes CASSARDRDHGYTF.

The chain recombines TRBV14 with TRBJ1-1; possible D gene TRBD1, 5 bases. The CDR3 is 18 amino acids. Trimming stripped 5 bases from V and 2 bases from J, with 24 bases between. Germline V gives CDR1 SGHDN, CDR2 FVKESK. The CDR3 protein is CASSEIPWGRHINTEAFF. CDR3 bases: TGTGCCAGCAGCGAGATCCCCTGGGGCAGACACATAAACACTGAAGCTTTCTTT.

The rearrangement uses TRBV5-1 and TRBJ2-1, with 8 bases lining up with TRBD2. The CDR3 runs to 14 residues. V was pared by 4 bases and J by 7 bases, with 7 bases of the junction left unmatched. CDR1 is SGHRS and CDR2 is YFSETQ in the germline V gene. The DNA of the CDR3 is TGCGCCAGCAGCGCCGGTTCGGGGGGGAATGAGCAGTTCTTC. This gives the protein CASSAGSGGNEQFF. The full variable domain, its missing parts supplied by reference TRBV5-1 and TRBJ2-1, is KAGVTQTPRYLIKTRGQQVTLSCSPISGHRSVSWYQQTPGQGLQFLFEYFSETQRNKGNFPGRFSGRQFSNSRSEMNVSTLELGDSALYLCASSAGSGGNEQFFGPGTRLTVL.

This chain joins TRBV6-1 and TRBJ2-1, with 7 bases lining up with TRBD1. Looked up from germline, CDR1 is MNHNS and CDR2 is SASEGT. The CDR3 contains 15 residues. V lost 2 bases to trimming and J lost 6 bases; unmatched junction nucleotides: 7. The CDR3 bases are TGTGCCAGCAGTGAATCGGGCAGGGGGTCCAATGAGCAGTTCTTC. As protein: CASSESGRGSNEQFF.

V gene TRBV9 combines with J gene TRBJ2-6, with D perhaps matching TRBD2 (6 bases). Per the germline V gene, CDR1 is SGDLS and CDR2 is YYNGEE. V lost 2 bases and J 8 bases, leaving 8 bases between the germline ends. This CDR3 is built from 13 residues. CDR3 in amino acids: CASSVEGSNVLTF. The DNA for the CDR3 is TGTGCCAGCAGCGTGGAGGGGTCCAACGTCCTGACTTTC.

This clone was observed a handful of times. The V call is TRBV6-5, the J call TRBJ2-7, with TRBD1 identical over 8 bases. Germline trimming cut 7 bases from V and 6 bases from J; bases unmatched to any gene: 11. CDR3 length: 14 residues. Germline CDR1 and CDR2: MNHEY and SVGAGI. The CDR3 bases are TGTGCCAGCAAGACTCAGGACAGGGTTCCCGAGCAGTACTTC. It is translated as CASKTQDRVPEQYF.

This chain joins TRBV7-9 and TRBJ1-2; D is perhaps TRBD1 (6 bases). This CDR3 is 16 amino acids long. V was cut by 4 bases and J by 1 base, with 16 bases left in between. Looked up from germline, CDR1 is SEHNR and CDR2 is FQNEAQ (reference sequence). The CDR3 DNA reads as TGTGCCAGCAGCTATTCGGACAGTTGGGTTAACTATGGCTACACCTTC. Amino acids: CASSYSDSWVNYGYTF.

The rearrangement joins TRBV2 to TRBJ2-1; TRBD2 matches at 13 bases. Germline assignment: CDR1 SNHLY and CDR2 FYNNEI. CDR3 length: 15 amino acids. Trimming took 4 bases from V and 10 from J; bases not matched to a gene: 7. Written as DNA, the CDR3 is TGTGCCAGCAGTGCTGGACTAGCGGGAGCTTGGGAGCAGTTCTTC. Translation gives CASSAGLAGAWEQFF.

The V call is TRBV2, the J call TRBJ2-1; no definite D call. V was trimmed by 0 bases and J by 7 bases, leaving 7 bases between them. The CDR3 runs 13 residues. The germline CDR1 and CDR2 sequences are SNHLY and FYNNEI. CDR3 in amino acids: CASSEAPGNEQFF. DNA of the CDR3: TGTGCCAGCAGTGAAGCGCCCGGGAATGAGCAGTTCTTC.

The chain employs TRBV18 and TRBJ2-7; 11 bases agree with TRBD2. There are 15 residues in the CDR3. The V gene's germline CDR1 is KGHSH and CDR2 LQKENI. Losses at the gene ends were 3 bases for V and 1 base for J; bases not matched to a gene: 2. DNA for the CDR3: TGTGCCAGCTCACCTACTAGCGGGGGTTCCTACGAGCAGTACTTC. The encoded protein is CASSPTSGGSYEQYF.

V gene TRBV2 combines with J gene TRBJ1-5; 8 positions agree with TRBD1. V gave up 7 bases and J gave up 2 bases; unmatched junction bases: 7. Germline loops: CDR1 SNHLY, CDR2 FYNNEI. The CDR3 sequence is 15 residues long. The CDR3 coding sequence is TGTGCCAGCAAATCAGGGGGCGCGGGCAATCAGCCCCAGCATTTT. Translating it yields CASKSGGAGNQPQHF. Full variable domain (missing parts from reference TRBV2 and TRBJ1-5): EPEVTQTPSHQVTQMGQEVILRCVPISNHLYFYWYRQILGQKVEFLVSFYNNEISEKSEIFDDQFSVERPDGSNFTLKIRSTKLEDSAMYFCASKSGGAGNQPQHFGDGTRLSIL.

The chain employs TRBV23-1 and TRBJ1-5; 8 bases are shared with TRBD1. TRBV23-1 is designated an ORF whose function remains uncertain. The V gene end was trimmed by 4 bases and the J gene end by 5 bases; junction bases not matched to a gene: 10. The CDR3 length is 16 residues. CDR3 amino acids: CASSPWTGSFHQPQHF. CDR3 bases: TGCGCCAGCAGTCCGTGGACAGGGAGCTTCCATCAGCCCCAGCATTTT.